Detailed here is one TCR beta chain. The sample belongs to a study of CD8 T cells in Susac syndrome. Negative isolation yielded the CD8+ and CD4+ T cells, while FACS enriched the TEMRA cells. The CDR3 sequence is 19 residues long. The ends lost 3 bases at V and 2 bases at J; junction bases unmatched: 11. About 0.5 to 1 ug RNA was reverse transcribed with random hexamers. Multiplex PCR with immunoSEQ amplified the TCR beta CDR3 across 54 Vbeta and 13 Jbeta. TCRdb reprocessed the immunoSEQ multiplex PCR reads via MiXCR and lists one record per CDR3 protein. In the table there are a few hundred thousand distinct CDR3 sequences, 89% of which are singletons.

The origin of this receptor is a human donor with multiple sclerosis. Sequencing used CD8+ T cells from PBMCs. This rearrangement joins TRBV12-3 or TRBV12-4 to TRBJ2-6, with 9 nucleotides matching TRBD1. CDR3 nucleotides: TGTGCCAGCAGTTTCGCGACACTTGGGACAGGGCCTGGGGCCAACGTCCTGACTTTC. Its translation: CASSFATLGTGPGANVLTF.